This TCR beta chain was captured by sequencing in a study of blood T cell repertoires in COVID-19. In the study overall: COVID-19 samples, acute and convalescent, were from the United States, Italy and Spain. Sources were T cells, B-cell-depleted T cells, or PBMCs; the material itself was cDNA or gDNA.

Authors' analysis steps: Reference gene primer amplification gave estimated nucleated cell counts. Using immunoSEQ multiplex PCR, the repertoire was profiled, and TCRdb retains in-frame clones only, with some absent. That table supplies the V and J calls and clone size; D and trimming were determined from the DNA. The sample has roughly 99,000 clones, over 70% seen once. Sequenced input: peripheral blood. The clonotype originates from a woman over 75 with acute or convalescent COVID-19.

CDR3 loop: CASSLDTGRVTNEQFF. In DNA form, the CDR3 reads TGCGCCAGCAGCTTGGACACAGGACGGGTGACCAATGAGCAGTTCTTC. The chain links TRBV5-1 to TRBJ2-1; D is possibly TRBD1 (5 bases). Germline V lookup: CDR1 SGHRS, CDR2 YFSETQ. The CDR3 extends over 16 amino acids. Trimming left V 0 bases short and J 6 bases short, with 16 bases between.